Each of the 20 T cell receptor beta chains below was sequenced from the same sample in a study of Ad26.COV2.S vaccination and SARS-CoV-2 variants. Clones were sequenced by immunoSEQ multiplex PCR, and TCRdb holds only the in-frame ones, with some missing. This table holds some 350,000 clones, around 90% found once. Treatment in this sample: roughly 19 received Ad26.COV2.S at low or high dose, single or two shots; about five received placebo; per-sample allocation not given. Samples analyzed were those drawn on day 63 after the first vaccine or placebo injection. The sample consisted of peripheral blood, taken in a trial of Ad26.COV2.S vaccine versus placebo. These receptors were obtained from a person aged 18-60 years who received the Ad26.COV2.S COVID-19 vaccine or a placebo.

The chain joins TRBV2 to TRBJ1-2; D may be TRBD1 (5 bases). The V gene's germline CDR1 is SNHLY and CDR2 FYNNEI. The V and J ends lost 7 bases and 7 bases respectively, with 13 bases between them. The CDR3 runs to 12 residues. The CDR3 region is CASNGRVGGYTF. CDR3 bases: TGTGCCAGCAACGGCAGGGTGGGTGGCTACACCTTC.

This rearrangement joins TRBV6-5 to TRBJ2-7, with TRBD1 matching 7 bases. V trimming: 8 bases; J trimming: 3 bases; junction bases outside the gene matches: 10. The V gene's germline CDR1 is MNHEY and CDR2 SVGAGI. The CDR3 runs 14 residues. CDR3 nucleotide sequence: TGTGCCAGCGGGGACCGGGACAGAGACTACGAGCAGTACTTC. This gives the protein CASGDRDRDYEQYF.

The sample holds a few counts of this clone. The rearrangement uses TRBV6-5 and TRBJ1-1; D gene unclear. V lost 0 bases to trimming and J lost 3 bases, with 8 bases between them. The germline V gene encodes CDR1 MNHEY and CDR2 SVGAGI. The CDR3 sequence is 14 residues long. The CDR3 DNA follows: TGTGCCAGCAGTTACTCCCGTGGTGACACTGAAGCTTTCTTT. Protein sequence: CASSYSRGDTEAFF.

This clone appeared a single time. This sequence joins TRBV4-3 and TRBJ2-1; D unclear. The V gene lost 1 base and the J gene lost 7 bases, with 11 bases spanning the gap. The CDR3 has 14 residues. Germline V gives CDR1 LGHNA, CDR2 YSLEER. In DNA form, the CDR3 reads TGCGCCAGCAGCCAAGGGTTAGTTAAAAATGAGCAGTTCTTC. This codes for CASSQGLVKNEQFF.

The rearrangement joins TRBV9 to TRBJ2-2; tentatively, D is TRBD1 (5 bases). Germline loops: CDR1 SGDLS, CDR2 YYNGEE. Trimming took off 3 bases at V and 7 bases at J, with 22 bases between the two ends. The CDR3 runs to 17 residues. The CDR3: CASSEGQGSYGGGELFF. The CDR3, as DNA: TGTGCCAGCAGCGAAGGCCAGGGTTCTTATGGTGGCGGGGAGCTGTTTTTT.

The chain combines TRBV5-8 with TRBJ2-5; D not certain. CDR1 is SGHTS and CDR2 is YDEGEE in the germline V gene. Trimming shortened V by 4 bases and J by 5 bases, and 12 bases separated the two germline ends. CDR3 size: 13 residues. The CDR3 spells CASSPLVSETQYF. The CDR3 DNA is TGTGCCAGCAGCCCTCTGGTCTCGGAGACCCAGTACTTC. Full variable domain (rest looked up from reference TRBV5-8 and TRBJ2-5): EAGVTQSPTHLIKTRGQQATLRCSPISGHTSVYWYQQALGLGLQFLLWYDEGEERNRGNFPPRFSGRQFPNYSSELNVNALELEDSALYLCASSPLVSETQYFGPGTRLLVL.

V and J are TRBV28 and TRBJ1-2; D call uncertain. Germline lookup yields CDR1 MDHEN and CDR2 SYDVKM. V gave up 5 bases and J gave up 4 bases, with 17 bases separating them. CDR3 length equals 15 residues. CDR3 coding DNA: TGTGCCAGCAGTAGCGACACTTTAATATTCTATGGCTACACCTTC. Amino acid sequence: CASSSDTLIFYGYTF.

This chain links TRBV7-2 with TRBJ1-5, with TRBD1 matching over 7 bases. Trimming at V came to 5 bases and at J to 0 bases, leaving 4 bases not matched to a gene. The CDR3 covers 15 residues. Per the germline V gene, CDR1 is SGHTA and CDR2 is FQGNSA. CDR3 sequence: CASSARTGSNQPQHF. In DNA, the CDR3 is TGTGCCAGCAGCGCCCGGACAGGTAGCAATCAGCCCCAGCATTTT. Full variable domain (remainder filled in from reference TRBV7-2 and TRBJ1-5): GAGVSQSPSNKVTEKGKDVELRCDPISGHTALYWYRQSLGQGLEFLIYFQGNSAPDKSGLPSDRFSAERTGGSVSTLTIQRTQQEDSAVYLCASSARTGSNQPQHFGDGTRLSIL.

The V gene is TRBV7-2, the J gene TRBJ2-1, with 7 bases fitting TRBD1. J was trimmed by 2 bases and V by 1 base; bases with no gene match: 5. The germline V gene has CDR1 SGHTA and CDR2 FQGNSA. There are 16 residues in the CDR3. CDR3 nucleotide sequence: TGTGCCAGCAGCTTAGAGGGGGCCGTCACCTACAATGAGCAGTTCTTC. Translated: CASSLEGAVTYNEQFF.

The chain uses TRBV5-1 and TRBJ1-1; D gene unclear. V lost 4 bases to trimming and J lost 1 base, with 8 bases between them. From germline, CDR1 is SGHRS and CDR2 YFSETQ. This CDR3 has 13 amino acids. The DNA of the CDR3 is TGCGCCAGCAGCCCGGCGGGGAACACTGAAGCTTTCTTT. It encodes CASSPAGNTEAFF.

This sequence joins TRBV6-2 or TRBV6-3 and TRBJ1-1; perhaps TRBD1 as D (5 bases). Germline V gives CDR1 MNHEY, CDR2 SVGEGT. The CDR3 spans 12 residues. The ends were cut back, 6 bases at V and 5 bases at J, with 10 bases in the middle. The CDR3 region has the DNA TGTGCCAGCAGCCAGGGTATGACTGAAGCTTTCTTT. This sequence encodes CASSQGMTEAFF.

The chain joins TRBV5-1 to TRBJ1-2, with a possible D match to TRBD1 (6 bases). Trimming took 0 bases from V and 4 from J, leaving 10 bases between them. Germline CDR1 is SGHRS and CDR2 is YFSETQ. The CDR3 extends over 14 amino acids. The CDR3 is CASSLAAGAYGYTF. In DNA, the CDR3 is TGCGCCAGCAGCTTGGCCGCAGGGGCCTATGGCTACACCTTC. The full variable domain, rest sourced from reference TRBV5-1 and TRBJ1-2, is KAGVTQTPRYLIKTRGQQVTLSCSPISGHRSVSWYQQTPGQGLQFLFEYFSETQRNKGNFPGRFSGRQFSNSRSEMNVSTLELGDSALYLCASSLAAGAYGYTFGSGTRLTVV.

The chain has TRBV9 and TRBJ2-7; no clear D gene. V dropped 3 bases and J dropped 3 bases, with 16 bases sitting between them. This CDR3 is 15 amino acids long. CDR1 and CDR2 from the germline V gene are SGDLS and YYNGEE. The CDR3 loop is CASSAYGTDLYEQYF. In DNA form, the CDR3 reads TGTGCCAGCAGCGCGTACGGCACCGACCTCTACGAGCAGTACTTC.

J is TRBJ1-1 and V is TRBV27, with D perhaps matching TRBD1 (5 bases). Deletions cut 3 bases from V and 3 bases from J, with 11 bases between. The CDR3 has 14 amino acids. Germline CDR1 is MNHEY and CDR2 is SMNVEV (reference sequence). For the CDR3, the DNA is TGTGCCAGCAGTTTTCGGGGGGTGCACACTGAAGCTTTCTTT. Its translation is CASSFRGVHTEAFF.

The chain couples TRBV21-1 to TRBJ2-7. TRBV21-1 counts as a pseudogene. CDR3 size: 15 residues. The CDR3 DNA reads as TGTGCCAGCCTGGGAGGGGGCCCCAGCTCCTACGAGCAGTACTTC. Protein product: CASLGGGPSSYEQYF.

The chain carries TRBV7-2 and TRBJ1-4; D gene uncertain. The CDR3 has 15 amino acids. V lost 1 base and J 5 bases, leaving 11 bases between the germline ends. Germline lookup yields CDR1 SGHTA and CDR2 FQGNSA. Here the CDR3 DNA reads TGTGCCAGCAGCTTAGTGGCTGGACCGAATGAAAAACTGTTTTTT. Translated, it gives CASSLVAGPNEKLFF. Full variable domain (outside the CDR3, taken from reference TRBV7-2 and TRBJ1-4): GAGVSQSPSNKVTEKGKDVELRCDPISGHTALYWYRQSLGQGLEFLIYFQGNSAPDKSGLPSDRFSAERTGGSVSTLTIQRTQQEDSAVYLCASSLVAGPNEKLFFGSGTQLSVL.

The chain uses TRBV14 and TRBJ2-2, with D possibly being TRBD2 (6 bases). Trimming removed 2 bases from V and 4 bases from J, with 8 bases in between. Germline V lookup: CDR1 SGHDN, CDR2 FVKESK. The length of the CDR3 is 14 residues. CDR3 nucleotide sequence: TGTGCCAGCAGCCAACGGGGGATCACCGGGGAGCTGTTTTTT. The encoded protein is CASSQRGITGELFF.

This chain uses TRBV2 with TRBJ1-4; D is possibly TRBD1 (5 bases). Trimming removed 4 bases from V and 13 bases from J, with 13 bases in between. CDR1 is SNHLY and CDR2 is FYNNEI in the germline V gene. The length of the CDR3 is 12 residues. As DNA, the CDR3 is TGTGCCAGCAGTGTCACCGGGGGGGGACTGTTTTTT. It codes for CASSVTGGGLFF.

The chain recombines TRBV28 with TRBJ1-4; 8 positions match TRBD1. Germline CDR1 is MDHEN and CDR2 is SYDVKM. This CDR3 is 15 amino acids long. V shed 5 bases and J 6 bases; nucleotides not matched to a gene: 8. The CDR3: CASSIKQGGYEKLFF. The CDR3 nucleotides are TGTGCCAGCAGTATAAAACAGGGGGGTTATGAAAAACTGTTTTTT.

This chain connects TRBV5-4 to TRBJ2-3, with 12 bases lining up with TRBD2. J gave up 3 bases and V 2 bases, and 4 bases lay outside the gene matches. This CDR3 is built from 16 residues. Germline-derived CDR1 and CDR2 are SGHNT and YYREEE (reference sequence). CDR3: CASSFRLAGDTDTQYF. In DNA form, the CDR3 reads TGTGCCAGCAGCTTTCGACTAGCGGGAGATACAGATACGCAGTATTTT.